This T cell receptor beta chain was captured in a study of cytomegalovirus exposure and HLA in healthy donors. Germline V gene sequence: CDR1 MGHRA, CDR2 YSYEKL. The CDR3 extends over 13 amino acids. V was shortened by 6 bases and J by 5 bases, with 14 bases between the two germline ends. Use of 60 Vbeta and 13 Jbeta primers characterized the PCR. Assay used: immunoSEQ multiplex PCR; TCRdb lists only in-frame clones, some missing. Its clone listing holds under 200,000 clones. The chain joins TRBV4-1 to TRBJ2-7; possibly TRBD1 for D (6 bases). The sample taken for sequencing was PBMCs. This clonotype was obtained from a young woman in good health and CMV-seropositive. The CDR3 region has the DNA TGCGCCAGCAGGCGAACAGGGTTTGACGAGCAGTACTTC. Translated: CASRRTGFDEQYF.